The source of this T cell receptor beta chain is a study of T-cell memory formation after mild COVID-19. Findings and caveats of the study: Researchers found some responding clones in pre-infection memory, a sign that cross-reactive memory joined. Contracting CD4+ clones were located mainly in CM and EM, and CD8+ clones in EMRA.

Between the trimmed V and J ends, which lost 0 bases and 4 bases, there was a span of 14 bases. Germline CDR1 is LNHNV and CDR2 is YYDKDF (reference sequence). This CDR3 has 16 amino acids. In the case of this clonotype: Antigen unknown.

UMIs and sample barcodes were carried by the TCR alpha and TCR beta cDNA libraries that 5'RACE produced using constant-segment primers. TCRdb used MiXCR to reprocess the 5' RACE reads, holding one entry per CDR3 protein. Here the sample spans more than 250,000 distinct CDR3 sequences, 15% to 20% being singletons. This sequence was found in a man aged 18 to 30 who had mild COVID-19 (a few samples of this study predate the infection). Cell type and time point are not known. Sequencing was performed on PBMCs or a T cell subset sorted from them (not recorded which). The J gene is TRBJ2-3, the V gene TRBV15, with D perhaps being TRBD1 or TRBD2 (5 bases each). CDR3 sequence: CATSRDQARGADTQYF. CDR3 nucleotides: TGTGCCACCAGCAGAGATCAAGCTAGAGGGGCAGATACGCAGTATTTT.